Sequencing of this T cell receptor (beta chain) was carried out in a study of blood T cell repertoires in COVID-19. Across the whole study: Samples representing acute and convalescent COVID-19 were sourced from the United States, Italy and Spain. PBMCs, B-cell-depleted T cells, or T cells were the source of the cDNA or gDNA that made up the material.

A case of COVID-19 had been met by exposed participants within 2 weeks before study entry. The V segment lost 2 bases and the J segment 3 bases; nucleotides outside the gene matches: 6. This CDR3 region has 15 residues. Looked up from germline, CDR1 is SGHTA and CDR2 is FQGNSA. The table came from immunoSEQ multiplex PCR; TCRdb's copy has only in-frame clones and leaves some out. The sample consists of about 210,000 clones, about four fifths of them appearing once. The sample comprised PBMCs or T cells enriched from blood (not recorded which). V gene TRBV7-2 combines with J gene TRBJ1-2; 7 nucleotides agree with TRBD1. The sequence derives from a woman in her thirties who had been exposed to COVID-19. CDR3 amino acids: CASSLPQGVYYGYTF. The CDR3 nucleotides read TGTGCCAGCAGCTTACCGCAGGGGGTCTACTATGGCTACACCTTC.